A single sample gave rise to the 18 T cell receptor beta chains below, sequenced in a study of blood T cell repertoires in COVID-19. Sequencing was performed with immunoSEQ multiplex PCR; in TCRdb, only in-frame clones are kept and a portion is missing. The sample includes roughly 100,000 clones, 70% to 90% of them seen just once. The sample comprised peripheral blood. The receptors were gathered from a human donor in a cohort sampled during active COVID-19.

This clone was counted once. The chain couples TRBV3-1 (or the pseudogene TRBV3-2) to TRBJ1-5, with 8 bases lining up with TRBD1. The germline CDR1 and CDR2 sequences are LGHDT and YNNKEL (reference sequence). With 0 bases clipped from V and 7 bases from J, the junction kept 11 bases outside the gene matches. The CDR3 sequence is 17 residues long. CDR3 sequence reads: CASSQDLSDREEQPQHF. The CDR3 DNA follows: TGTGCCAGCAGCCAAGATCTATCGGACAGGGAGGAACAGCCCCAGCATTTT.

The chain uses TRBV5-1 and TRBJ2-3, with 10 bases that match TRBD2. This CDR3 has 17 amino acids. Trimming removed 3 bases from V and 4 bases from J; junction bases left unmatched: 11. Germline V lookup: CDR1 SGHRS, CDR2 YFSETQ. CDR3 in DNA: TGCGCCAGCAGCTCCGCGGTAGCGGGGGGTGCCGCAGATACGCAGTATTTT. It codes for CASSSAVAGGAADTQYF.

J is TRBJ1-2 and V is TRBV7-9, with TRBD1 matching over 7 bases. CDR1 is SEHNR and CDR2 is FQNEAQ in the germline V gene (reference sequence). Unmatched junction bases numbered 9, after V lost 4 bases and J lost 4 bases. The CDR3 is 15 residues long. Here the CDR3 DNA reads TGTGCCAGCAGCTCCCAGGGGGTGAGGGGCTATGGCTACACCTTC. The encoded protein is CASSSQGVRGYGYTF.

The chain links TRBV11-3 to TRBJ2-1; 12 nucleotides agree with TRBD2. The CDR3 contains 13 residues. V was clipped by 5 bases and J by 10 bases; unmatched bases: 3. CDR1 and CDR2 (germline): SGHNT, YENEEA. CDR3 coding DNA: TGTGCCAGCAGCCTCGGGACTAGCGGGGAGCAGTTCTTC. It codes for CASSLGTSGEQFF.

The genes are TRBV5-1 and TRBJ1-1; D call uncertain. The CDR3 is 13 residues long. V lost 1 base, J lost 5 bases, and 9 bases lay in between. The V gene's germline CDR1 is SGHRS and CDR2 YFSETQ. The CDR3 region has the DNA TGCGCCAGCAGCTTGAACCCCGGTACTGAAGCTTTCTTT. This translates into CASSLNPGTEAFF.

V usage is TRBV7-3 and J usage is TRBJ1-2; 8 nucleotides agree with TRBD1. With V trimmed by 5 bases and J by 4 bases, 3 bases remained unmatched. Looked up from germline, CDR1 is SGHTA and CDR2 is FQGTGA. The CDR3 covers 13 residues. The CDR3 is CASSPTGAYGYTF. For the CDR3, the DNA is TGTGCCAGCAGCCCGACAGGGGCCTATGGCTACACCTTC.

This clone was found once. This chain joins TRBV3-1 (or the pseudogene TRBV3-2) and TRBJ2-7, with 7 nucleotides matching TRBD2. The V and J ends lost 2 bases and 2 bases, in that order; junction bases with no gene match: 9. In germline, CDR1 is LGHDT, CDR2 YNNKEL (reference sequence). This CDR3 has 16 residues. The CDR3 nucleotides read TGTGCCAGCAGCCAATATGGTGGGGGGACTACCTACGAGCAGTACTTC. This sequence encodes CASSQYGGGTTYEQYF.

The rearrangement uses TRBV5-4 and TRBJ1-4; D remains unclear. The CDR3 consists of 15 residues. Trimming removed 2 bases from V and 8 bases from J, with 16 bases in between. Per the germline V gene, CDR1 is SGHNT and CDR2 is YYREEE (reference sequence). CDR3 DNA: TGTGCCAGCAGCTTTGGCCCCGCTCAAAAAGAAAAACTGTTTTTT. Translation gives CASSFGPAQKEKLFF.

This clone was picked up one time. This rearrangement joins TRBV4-3 to TRBJ1-4; 8 bases are shared with TRBD1. CDR3 length equals 15 residues. V lost 4 bases, J lost 8 bases, and 9 bases stayed unmatched. The germline gives CDR1 LGHNA, CDR2 YSLEER. The CDR3 loop reads CASSPGQGAIEKLFF. The CDR3 DNA is TGCGCCAGCAGCCCCGGACAGGGCGCGATCGAAAAACTGTTTTTT.

The J gene is TRBJ2-3, the V gene TRBV2; 14 bases agree with TRBD2. The V gene end was trimmed by 7 bases and the J gene end by 6 bases; junction bases not matched to a gene: 3. CDR1 is SNHLY, CDR2 FYNNEI, per germline. This CDR3 region has 14 residues. The CDR3 sequence is CASKTSGGADTQYF. The CDR3 coding sequence is TGTGCCAGCAAGACTAGCGGGGGGGCGGATACGCAGTATTTT. The variable domain in full, completed from reference TRBV2 and TRBJ2-3, reads EPEVTQTPSHQVTQMGQEVILRCVPISNHLYFYWYRQILGQKVEFLVSFYNNEISEKSEIFDDQFSVERPDGSNFTLKIRSTKLEDSAMYFCASKTSGGADTQYFGPGTRLTVL.

The CDR3 reads CASSQHPRYRTGKETQYF. CDR3 in DNA: TGCGCCAGCAGTCAACATCCCCGGTATCGGACAGGGAAAGAGACCCAGTACTTC. The chain combines TRBV23-1 with TRBJ2-5; 8 positions match TRBD1. TRBV23-1 is an open reading frame, and its role is uncertain. The V segment lost 2 bases and the J segment 3 bases; nucleotides outside the gene matches: 14. The CDR3 has 18 amino acids.

The chain recombines TRBV7-2 with TRBJ2-3; D remains ambiguous. The V end lost 1 base, the J end lost 0 bases, and 8 bases lay between the germline ends. This CDR3 spans 15 amino acids. The germline V gene has CDR1 SGHTA and CDR2 FQGNSA. The CDR3 sequence is CASSLEASSTDTQYF. CDR3 bases: TGTGCCAGCAGCTTAGAAGCCTCTAGCACAGATACGCAGTATTTT.

This chain connects TRBV3-1 (or the pseudogene TRBV3-2) to TRBJ1-2, with no clear D. Trimming took off 0 bases at V and 4 bases at J, with 3 bases between the two ends. This CDR3 comprises 12 residues. Per the germline V gene, CDR1 is LGHDT and CDR2 is YNNKEL (reference sequence). DNA for the CDR3: TGTGCCAGCAGCCAAGACGGCTATGGCTACACCTTC. It translates to CASSQDGYGYTF.

A single count supports this clone. The gene calls are TRBV5-1 and TRBJ1-2; the match to TRBD1 covers 8 bases. Germline-derived CDR1 and CDR2 are SGHRS and YFSETQ. The CDR3 totals 16 residues. V was pared by 1 base and J by 8 bases, with 13 bases of the junction left unmatched. This CDR3 is CASSLLIGQGVEGYTF. As DNA, the CDR3 is TGCGCCAGCAGCTTGTTGATCGGACAGGGTGTTGAGGGCTACACCTTC.

This sequence joins TRBV29-1 and TRBJ1-1, with a tentative D call TRBD1 (5 bases). Trimming left V 4 bases short and J 4 bases short, with 16 bases between. The germline V gene encodes CDR1 SQVTM and CDR2 ANQGSEA. This CDR3 region has 14 residues. As DNA, the CDR3 is TGCAGCGTTGTGACCTCAGGGATGGGCACTGAAGCTTTCTTT. This gives the protein CSVVTSGMGTEAFF. The whole variable domain, filled in from reference TRBV29-1 and TRBJ1-1, reads SAVISQKPSRDICQRGTSLTIQCQVDSQVTMMFWYRQQPGQSLTLIATANQGSEATYESGFVIDKFPISRPNLTFSTLTVSNMSPEDSSIYLCSVVTSGMGTEAFFGQGTRLTVV.

Of note for this clone: Other DNA sequences in the same sample also yield this CDR3. The V call is TRBV19, the J call TRBJ1-3, with D possibly being TRBD1 (5 bases). CDR3 length equals 16 residues. The V gene lost 5 bases and the J gene lost 0 bases, with 14 bases spanning the gap. Germline assignment: CDR1 LNHDA and CDR2 SQIVND (reference sequence). The CDR3 sequence is CASSELAGHSGNTIYF. The CDR3 nucleotides are TGTGCCAGTAGTGAATTAGCAGGACACTCTGGAAACACCATATATTTT. Based on the CDR3 plus reference TRBV19 and TRBJ1-3, the full variable domain is DGGITQSPKYLFRKEGQNVTLSCEQNLNHDAMYWYRQDPGQGLRLIYYSQIVNDFQKGDIAEGYSVSREKKESFPLTVTSAQKNPTAFYLCASSELAGHSGNTIYFGEGSWLTVV.

CDR3: CSASTNTEAFF. Here the CDR3 DNA reads TGCAGTGCTAGTACTAACACTGAAGCTTTCTTT. V usage is TRBV20-1 and J usage is TRBJ1-1; unclear D gene. Germline CDR1 DFQATT, CDR2 SNEGSKA (reference sequence). V was clipped by 3 bases and J by 2 bases, with 4 bases between them. The CDR3 length is 11 residues.

This chain uses TRBV5-6 with TRBJ1-3; 7 nucleotides align to TRBD1. CDR1 is SGHDT and CDR2 is YYEEEE in the germline V gene. Trimming took 3 bases from V and 0 from J; bases not matched to a gene: 3. This CDR3 has 15 amino acids. CDR3 in DNA: TGTGCCAGCAGCTGGGGACAGTACTCTGGAAACACCATATATTTT. Protein product: CASSWGQYSGNTIYF. The variable domain in full, with the rest retrieved from reference TRBV5-6 and TRBJ1-3, is DAGVTQSPTHLIKTRGQQVTLRCSPKSGHDTVSWYQQALGQGPQFIFQYYEEEERQRGNFPDRFSGHQFPNYSSELNVNALLLGDSALYLCASSWGQYSGNTIYFGEGSWLTVV.